Listed here are 14 T cell receptor beta chains from one sample, sequenced in a study of blood T cell repertoires in COVID-19. Clones were read by immunoSEQ multiplex PCR, and TCRdb kept only the in-frame ones, dropping some. The sample gives more than 80,000 clones, roughly 80% of which show up once; less than 20% is in the top ten. Sequencing was carried out using peripheral blood. Receptor source: a human donor in a cohort sampled during active COVID-19.

This chain uses TRBV11-2 with TRBJ1-1; D is unclear. In germline, CDR1 is SGHAT, CDR2 FQNNGV. The CDR3 spans 11 residues. Trimming removed 5 bases at V and 8 bases at J, with 9 bases between. CDR3 DNA sequence: TGTGCCAGCAGCCTCTTCCTGGAAGCTTTCTTT. Translation: CASSLFLEAFF.

The chain's CDR3 is CSVEALNTGELFF. The CDR3 DNA sequence: TGCAGCGTTGAAGCCCTAAACACCGGGGAGCTGTTTTTT. The V and J genes are TRBV29-1 and TRBJ2-2, with D unclear. Trimming removed 1 base at V and 2 bases at J, with 5 bases between. The CDR3 runs 13 residues. Germline V lookup: CDR1 SQVTM, CDR2 ANQGSEA.

This clone was observed at least ten times. This specimen includes other DNA sequences encoding the same CDR3. The V call is TRBV3-1 (or the pseudogene TRBV3-2), the J call TRBJ2-6; no clear D. The CDR3 is 15 amino acids. Deletions cut 1 base from V and 1 base from J, with 5 bases between. Germline V gene lookup returns CDR1 LGHDT and CDR2 YNNKEL (reference sequence). The DNA of the CDR3 is TGTGCCAGCAGCCAAGGCCAGTCTGGGGCCAACGTCCTGACTTTC. Translation: CASSQGQSGANVLTF.

The rearrangement links TRBV5-1 to TRBJ2-7; 8 positions agree with TRBD1. This CDR3 comprises 12 residues. CDR1 is SGHRS, CDR2 YFSETQ, per germline. J gave up 3 bases and V 5 bases, and 1 base lay outside the gene matches. This CDR3 is CASRQGDYEQYF. DNA of the CDR3: TGCGCCAGCAGACAGGGGGACTACGAGCAGTACTTC.

This clone has just one count. The chain joins TRBV19 to TRBJ2-7; TRBD1 matches 11 bases. J lost 2 bases, V lost 2 bases, and 2 bases had no gene match. CDR1 is LNHDA and CDR2 is SQIVND in the germline V gene (reference sequence). The CDR3 loop spans 15 amino acids. The CDR3 nucleotides read TGTGCCAGTAGTATACGGGGACAGGGGGCCTACGAGCAGTACTTC. Its translation is CASSIRGQGAYEQYF.

The V gene is TRBV28, the J gene TRBJ2-3; D not resolved. The CDR3 covers 11 residues. The germline V and J ends were trimmed by 6 bases and 2 bases, with 3 bases remaining between them. Germline CDR1 is MDHEN and CDR2 is SYDVKM. The CDR3 region is CASSFTDTQYF. CDR3 bases: TGTGCCAGCAGCTTCACAGATACGCAGTATTTT.

This clone was recorded once. One end of the junction is discordant with germline, which a read error may explain. V and J are TRBV5-6 and TRBJ2-1, with D possibly matching TRBD1 (5 bases). The germline V gene encodes CDR1 SGHDT and CDR2 YYEEEE. This CDR3 contains 15 residues. CDR3: CASTLGPNPNNEQFF. The DNA of the CDR3 is TGTGCCAGCACCTTGGGGCCCAACCCAAACAATGAGCAGTTCTTC.

The V gene is TRBV21-1, the J gene TRBJ2-4; the tabulated D call, TRBD2, remains unverified against the DNA. TRBV21-1 corresponds to a pseudogene. The CDR3 sequence is 17 residues long. The CDR3: CASSKGALEGAKNIQYF. The CDR3 DNA is TGTGCCAGCAGCAAAGGTGCTCTAGAGGGAGCCAAAAACATTCAGTACTTC.

The chain couples TRBV2 to TRBJ1-2; tentative D call: TRBD1 (5 bases). The V end lost 5 bases, the J end lost 3 bases, and 10 bases lay between the germline ends. This CDR3 comprises 13 residues. Germline CDR1 is SNHLY and CDR2 is FYNNEI. For the CDR3, the DNA is TGTGCCAGCAGTCGGGGGAGGGACTATGGCTACACCTTC. Its translation: CASSRGRDYGYTF.

CDR3 DNA sequence: TGCAGCGTTTTTGGGGGGGGACACCCCGAGCAGTACTTC. Translation gives CSVFGGGHPEQYF. This chain joins TRBV29-1 and TRBJ2-7; the D gene is possibly TRBD2 (7 bases). Trimming removed 5 bases at V and 6 bases at J, with 17 bases between. CDR3 length equals 13 residues. Per germline, CDR1 SQVTM and CDR2 ANQGSEA.

The chain uses TRBV18 and TRBJ2-5, with 9 bases identical to TRBD2. Germline V CDR1 and CDR2: KGHSH, LQKENI. The J segment lost 5 bases and the V segment lost 5 bases, leaving 3 bases of the junction unmatched. The CDR3 is 13 residues long. The CDR3: CASSTGLAETQYF. DNA for the CDR3: TGTGCCAGCTCAACGGGACTAGCTGAGACCCAGTACTTC.

This clone was detected a few times. The V and J genes are TRBV6-5 and TRBJ1-1; TRBD1 matches at 8 bases. Germline loops: CDR1 MNHEY, CDR2 SVGAGI. There are 14 residues in the CDR3. V trimming: 6 bases; J trimming: 0 bases; junction bases outside the gene matches: 3. CDR3 residues: CASRQQGVNTEAFF. Here the CDR3 DNA reads TGTGCCAGCAGGCAACAGGGGGTGAACACTGAAGCTTTCTTT.

This chain links TRBV11-2 with TRBJ2-1, with 9 bases lining up with TRBD1. V dropped 2 bases and J dropped 10; count of bases not matched to a gene: 6. The CDR3 consists of 14 residues. Germline values: CDR1 SGHAT, CDR2 FQNNGV. CDR3 protein: CASSLTTGGKEQFF. CDR3 DNA: TGTGCCAGCAGCTTAACCACAGGGGGCAAGGAGCAGTTCTTC.

V usage is TRBV3-1 (or the pseudogene TRBV3-2) and J usage is TRBJ1-5; possibly TRBD1 for D (5 bases). The CDR3 has 16 amino acids. Germline CDR1 and CDR2: LGHDT and YNNKEL (reference sequence). V was cut by 0 bases and J by 1 base, with 10 bases left in between. Written as DNA, the CDR3 is TGTGCCAGCAGCCAAGATACCGGGGGGAGCAATCAGCCCCAGCATTTT. Its translation: CASSQDTGGSNQPQHF.